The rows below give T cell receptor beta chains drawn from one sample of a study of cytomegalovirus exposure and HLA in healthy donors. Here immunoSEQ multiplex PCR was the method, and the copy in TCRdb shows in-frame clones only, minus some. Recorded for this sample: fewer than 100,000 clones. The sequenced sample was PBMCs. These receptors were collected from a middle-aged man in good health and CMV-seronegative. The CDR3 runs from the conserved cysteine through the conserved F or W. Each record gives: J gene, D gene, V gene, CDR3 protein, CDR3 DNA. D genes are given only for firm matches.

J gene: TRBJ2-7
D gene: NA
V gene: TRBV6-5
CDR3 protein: CASRTAGGYEQYF
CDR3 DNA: TGTGCCAGCAGGACAGCCGGGGGCTACGAGCAGTACTTC

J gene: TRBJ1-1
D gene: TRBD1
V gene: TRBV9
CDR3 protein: CASSEQPGTGVAFF
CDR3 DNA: TGTGCCAGCAGCGAACAACCCGGGACAGGGGTAGCTTTCTTT

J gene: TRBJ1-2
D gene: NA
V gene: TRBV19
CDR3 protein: CASSIDQGAYGYTF
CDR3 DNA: TGTGCCAGTAGTATTGATCAGGGCGCCTATGGCTACACCTTC

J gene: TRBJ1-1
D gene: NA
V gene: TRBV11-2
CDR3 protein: CASSWGGLNTEAFF
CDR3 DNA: TGTGCCAGCAGCTGGGGGGGTCTGAACACTGAAGCTTTCTTT

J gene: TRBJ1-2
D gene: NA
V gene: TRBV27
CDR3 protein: CASSSPGLNYGYTF
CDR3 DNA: TGTGCCAGCAGTTCACCGGGTCTCAACTATGGCTACACCTTC

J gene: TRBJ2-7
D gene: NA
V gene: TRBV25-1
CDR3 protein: CASRINTYEQYF
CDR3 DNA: TGTGCCAGCAGAATAAACACCTACGAGCAGTACTTC

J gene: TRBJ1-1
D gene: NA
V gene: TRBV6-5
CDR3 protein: CASSYSTPKPNTEAFF
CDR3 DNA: TGTGCCAGCAGTTACTCGACACCTAAACCGAACACTGAAGCTTTCTTT

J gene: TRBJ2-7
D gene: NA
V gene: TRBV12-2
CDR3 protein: CASRLGSRQAESYEQYF
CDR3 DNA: TGTGCAAGTCGCTTGGGTTCGAGACAGGCGGAATCCTACGAGCAGTACTTC

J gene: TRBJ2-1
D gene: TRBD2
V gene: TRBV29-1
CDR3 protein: CSVRTGVLAGGRMSYNEQFF
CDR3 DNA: TGCAGCGTTCGTACTGGGGTTCTAGCGGGGGGGCGGATGTCCTACAATGAGCAGTTCTTC

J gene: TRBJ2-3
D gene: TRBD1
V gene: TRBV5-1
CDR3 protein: CASSLAMTGGTDTQYF
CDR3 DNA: TGCGCCAGCAGCTTGGCGATGACAGGGGGGACAGATACGCAGTATTTT

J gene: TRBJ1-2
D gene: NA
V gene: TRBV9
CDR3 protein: CASSVDESYGYTF
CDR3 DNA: TGTGCCAGCAGCGTAGATGAGAGCTATGGCTACACCTTC

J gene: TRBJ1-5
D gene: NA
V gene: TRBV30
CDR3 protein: CAWSAAIDQPQHF
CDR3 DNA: TGTGCCTGGAGTGCAGCGATCGATCAGCCCCAGCATTTT

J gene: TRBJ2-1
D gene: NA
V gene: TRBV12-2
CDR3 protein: CASRLGPLSRYNEQFF
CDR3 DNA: TGTGCAAGTCGCTTAGGCCCGCTTAGTCGCTACAATGAGCAGTTCTTC

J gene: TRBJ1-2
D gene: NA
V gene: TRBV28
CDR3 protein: CASSVTGVYGYTF
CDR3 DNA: TGTGCCAGCAGTGTAACGGGGGTCTATGGCTACACCTTC

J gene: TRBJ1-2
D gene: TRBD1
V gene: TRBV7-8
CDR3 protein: CASSSRTGVGYGYTF
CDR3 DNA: TGTGCCAGCAGCTCGAGGACAGGGGTAGGCTATGGCTACACCTTC

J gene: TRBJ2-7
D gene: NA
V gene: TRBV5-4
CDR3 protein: CASSSEAYEQYF
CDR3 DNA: TGTGCCAGCAGCTCGGAGGCCTACGAGCAGTACTTC

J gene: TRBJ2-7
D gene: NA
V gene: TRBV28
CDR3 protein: CAIQASVPYEQYF
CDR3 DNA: TGTGCCATCCAGGCCTCAGTCCCCTACGAGCAGTACTTC

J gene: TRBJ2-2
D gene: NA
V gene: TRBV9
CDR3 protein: CASSVNSNGELFF
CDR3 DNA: TGTGCCAGCAGCGTAAACAGTAACGGGGAGCTGTTTTTT

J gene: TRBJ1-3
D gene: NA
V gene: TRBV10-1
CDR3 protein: CASSPGAGNTIYF
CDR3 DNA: TGCGCCAGCAGTCCAGGGGCTGGAAACACCATATATTTT

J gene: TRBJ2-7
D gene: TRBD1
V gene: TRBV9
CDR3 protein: CASSAGTGNYEQYF
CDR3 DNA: TGTGCCAGCAGCGCCGGGACAGGGAATTACGAGCAGTACTTC

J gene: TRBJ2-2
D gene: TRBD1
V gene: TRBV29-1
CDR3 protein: CSVLGQGVTGELFF
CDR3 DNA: TGCAGCGTTCTGGGACAGGGTGTCACCGGGGAGCTGTTTTTT

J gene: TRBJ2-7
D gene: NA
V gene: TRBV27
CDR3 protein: CASSLPGRAYEQYF
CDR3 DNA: TGTGCCAGCAGTCTGCCTGGCAGGGCCTACGAGCAGTACTTC

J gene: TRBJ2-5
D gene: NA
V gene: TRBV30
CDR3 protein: CAWSVLAGETQYF
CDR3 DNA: TGTGCCTGGAGTGTACTCGCCGGGGAGACCCAGTACTTC

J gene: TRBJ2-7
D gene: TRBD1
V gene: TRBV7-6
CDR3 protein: CASSHGQGAHEQYF
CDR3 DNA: TGTGCCAGCAGCCACGGACAGGGGGCCCACGAGCAGTACTTC

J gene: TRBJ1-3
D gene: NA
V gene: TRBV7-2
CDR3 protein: CASSLVGGTSSGNTIYF
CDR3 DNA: TGTGCCAGCAGCTTAGTTGGAGGGACCTCCTCTGGAAACACCATATATTTT

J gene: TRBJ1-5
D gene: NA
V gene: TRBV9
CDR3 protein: CASSVGGSRDQPQHF
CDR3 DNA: TGTGCCAGCAGCGTAGGAGGGTCCCGGGATCAGCCCCAGCATTTT

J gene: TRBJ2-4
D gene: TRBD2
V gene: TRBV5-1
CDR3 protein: CASTRDGGGNIQYF
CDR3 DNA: TGCGCCAGCACCAGGGACGGCGGGGGGAACATTCAGTACTTC

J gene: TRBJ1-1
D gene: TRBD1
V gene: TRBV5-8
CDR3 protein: CASSLQTGVRHTEAFF
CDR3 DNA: TGTGCCAGCAGCTTGCAGACAGGGGTTCGTCACACTGAAGCTTTCTTT

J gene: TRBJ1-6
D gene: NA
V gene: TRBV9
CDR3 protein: CASSVSGVSPLHF
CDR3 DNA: TGTGCCAGCAGCGTTTCGGGGGTCTCACCCCTCCACTTT

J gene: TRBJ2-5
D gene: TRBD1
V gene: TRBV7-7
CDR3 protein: CASSFLGQGARTQYF
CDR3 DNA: TGTGCTAGCAGCTTTCTGGGACAGGGAGCGAGGACCCAGTACTTC

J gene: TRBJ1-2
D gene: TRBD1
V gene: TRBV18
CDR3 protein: CASSPRTGTRYGYTF
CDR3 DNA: TGTGCCAGCTCACCGAGGACAGGGACTCGCTATGGCTACACCTTC

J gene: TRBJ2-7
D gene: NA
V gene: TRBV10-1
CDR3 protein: CASSQGYEQYF
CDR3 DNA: TGCGCCAGCAGTCAGGGATACGAGCAGTACTTC

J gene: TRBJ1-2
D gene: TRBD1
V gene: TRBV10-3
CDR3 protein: CAISFGQGDGYTF
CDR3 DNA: TGTGCCATCAGTTTCGGACAGGGGGATGGCTACACCTTC

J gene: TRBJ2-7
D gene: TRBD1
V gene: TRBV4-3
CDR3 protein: CASSEGTGKSEQYF
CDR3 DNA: TGCGCCAGCAGCGAAGGGACAGGGAAATCCGAGCAGTACTTC

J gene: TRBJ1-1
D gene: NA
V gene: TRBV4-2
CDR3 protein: CASSPGQGMGTEAFF
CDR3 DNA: TGTGCCAGCAGCCCCGGTCAGGGGATGGGGACTGAAGCTTTCTTT